The 27 T cell receptor beta chains given below trace back to one sample, sequenced in a study of blood T cell repertoires in COVID-19. The repertoire was sequenced with immunoSEQ multiplex PCR; TCRdb's copy has only in-frame clones and lacks some. The table shows about 120,000 clones, with approximately 87% occurring only once. Input material: peripheral blood. Source of these receptors: a woman between 50 and 59 years old with acute or convalescent COVID-19.

The chain couples TRBV7-2 to TRBJ1-5; 11 bases match TRBD1. There are 15 residues in the CDR3. Germline V gene sequence: CDR1 SGHTA, CDR2 FQGNSA. Losses at the gene ends were 0 bases for V and 7 bases for J; bases not matched to a gene: 2. Written as DNA, the CDR3 is TGTGCCAGCAGCTTAGCGGGGACAGGGGGGCAGCCCCAGCATTTT. Its protein product is CASSLAGTGGQPQHF.

The V and J genes are TRBV6-1 and TRBJ1-6; perhaps TRBD1 as D (6 bases). Per the germline V gene, CDR1 is MNHNS and CDR2 is SASEGT. This CDR3 has 15 residues. The ends were cut back, 9 bases at V and 5 bases at J, with 17 bases in the middle. CDR3 nucleotide sequence: TGTGCCAGTTCACGGACAGCCCTAGATAATTCACCCCTCCACTTT. Translation gives CASSRTALDNSPLHF.

The rearrangement joins TRBV19 to TRBJ1-1; D is undetermined. Germline-derived CDR1 and CDR2 are LNHDA and SQIVND (reference sequence). The CDR3 totals 16 residues. V dropped 9 bases and J dropped 3 bases, with 23 bases sitting between them. Here the CDR3 reads CASPPGRNGPDTEAFF. The CDR3 DNA follows: TGTGCCAGCCCCCCGGGAAGGAACGGTCCGGACACTGAAGCTTTCTTT.

The gene calls are TRBV19 and TRBJ1-2; D may be TRBD1 (6 bases). The CDR3 is made up of 12 amino acids. The germline V gene encodes CDR1 LNHDA and CDR2 SQIVND (reference sequence). The V and J ends lost 6 bases and 2 bases respectively, with 7 bases between them. CDR3 amino acids: CASSDRNYGYTF. In DNA form, the CDR3 reads TGTGCCAGTAGCGACAGGAACTATGGCTACACCTTC.

This chain uses TRBV6-5 with TRBJ1-1; D not certain. Germline values: CDR1 MNHEY, CDR2 SVGAGI. This CDR3 is 12 amino acids long. Between the trimmed V and J ends, which lost 8 bases and 1 base, there was a span of 8 bases. The DNA for the CDR3 is TGTGCCAGCTATTCGTGGAACACTGAAGCTTTCTTT. Encoded protein: CASYSWNTEAFF.

The gene calls are TRBV29-1 and TRBJ2-2, with 8 bases aligning to TRBD1. Trimming took 5 bases from V and 7 from J; bases not matched to a gene: 6. Germline CDR1 is SQVTM and CDR2 is ANQGSEA. CDR3 length: 13 residues. CDR3 DNA: TGCAGCGTTAGGACAGGGTTTGGCGGGGAGCTGTTTTTT. This sequence encodes CSVRTGFGGELFF.

This chain joins TRBV10-3 and TRBJ2-1; 10 nucleotides line up with TRBD2. Germline CDR1 reads ENHRY; CDR2 reads SYGVKD. Trimming cost V 8 bases and J 4 bases; bases outside gene matches: 14. The length of the CDR3 is 17 residues. CDR3 residues: CAIARLIAGGSYNEQFF. The CDR3 DNA is TGTGCCATCGCCCGTCTCATAGCGGGAGGAAGTTACAATGAGCAGTTCTTC.

The chain has TRBV3-1 (or the pseudogene TRBV3-2) and TRBJ1-1, with 7 bases that match TRBD1. The CDR3 consists of 15 residues. CDR1 and CDR2 (germline): LGHDT, YNNKEL (reference sequence). Trimming cost V 0 bases and J 1 base; bases outside gene matches: 2. The CDR3 sequence: CASSQDEGANTEAFF. The CDR3 nucleotides read TGTGCCAGCAGCCAAGATGAGGGGGCGAACACTGAAGCTTTCTTT.

The chain couples TRBV6-1 to TRBJ2-1; 11 bases fit TRBD2. Germline CDR1 MNHNS, CDR2 SASEGT. The CDR3 runs 16 residues. Unmatched junction bases numbered 4, after V lost 3 bases and J lost 3 bases. The DNA of the CDR3 is TGTGCCAGCAGTGATGCCGGGACTAGCGGCTACAATGAGCAGTTCTTC. Protein: CASSDAGTSGYNEQFF.

The chain couples TRBV18 to TRBJ2-1; a weak D match, TRBD1 (6 bases). CDR3 length: 14 amino acids. Trimming shortened V by 5 bases and J by 5 bases, and 13 bases separated the two germline ends. The V gene's germline CDR1 is KGHSH and CDR2 LQKENI. The CDR3 DNA sequence: TGTGCCAGCTCAGTACAGGGTCCCCACAATGAGCAGTTCTTC. Amino acids: CASSVQGPHNEQFF.

V is TRBV5-1 and J is TRBJ1-6; D may be TRBD1 (5 bases). V lost 2 bases to trimming and J lost 0 bases, with 12 bases between them. Per germline, CDR1 SGHRS and CDR2 YFSETQ. The CDR3 covers 17 residues. The CDR3, as DNA: TGCGCCAGCAGCTTCCGGGACTCCAGCTCCTATAATTCACCCCTCCACTTT. It is translated as CASSFRDSSSYNSPLHF.

This rearrangement joins TRBV7-2 to TRBJ1-2; D is perhaps TRBD1 (5 bases). The CDR3 is made up of 15 amino acids. V was cut by 0 bases and J by 2 bases, with 10 bases left in between. Germline V gene sequence: CDR1 SGHTA, CDR2 FQGNSA. CDR3 loop: CASSLALGGNYGYTF. In nucleotides, the CDR3 is TGTGCCAGCAGCTTAGCGCTCGGGGGAAACTATGGCTACACCTTC.

J is TRBJ2-7 and V is TRBV5-4; 9 bases fit TRBD1. This CDR3 has 13 residues. Per germline, CDR1 SGHNT and CDR2 YYREEE (reference sequence). After removal of 4 bases from V and 3 bases from J, the junction contained 2 bases not matched to a gene. CDR3 bases: TGTGCCAGCAGCGCGGGACAGGGCTACGAGCAGTACTTC. Protein: CASSAGQGYEQYF. Together with reference TRBV5-4 and TRBJ2-7, the CDR3 gives the full variable domain: ETGVTQSPTHLIKTRGQQVTLRCSSQSGHNTVSWYQQALGQGPQFIFQYYREEENGRGNFPPRFSGLQFPNYSSELNVNALELDDSALYLCASSAGQGYEQYFGPGTRLTVT.

Here the CDR3 reads CASSPYRDTGYTF. CDR3 in DNA: TGTGCCAGCTCACCGTACAGGGATACGGGCTACACCTTC. This chain connects TRBV18 to TRBJ1-2; tentatively, D is TRBD1 (6 bases). The CDR3 runs to 13 residues. V was shortened by 3 bases and J by 8 bases, with 13 bases between the two germline ends. Germline loops: CDR1 KGHSH, CDR2 LQKENI.

This clone was seen only a few times. V and J are TRBV30 and TRBJ1-2, with 11 bases that match TRBD1. Germline CDR1 and CDR2: GTSNPN and SVGIG (reference sequence). V lost 3 bases, J lost 8 bases, and 8 bases stayed unmatched. The CDR3 totals 14 residues. The CDR3 nucleotides read TGTGCCTGGAGCCTAGGACAGGGGGCTTACGGCTACACCTTC. Protein: CAWSLGQGAYGYTF.

V is TRBV6-5 and J is TRBJ1-2; tentatively, D is TRBD1 (5 bases). Trimming pared 6 bases from V and 10 bases from J, leaving 18 bases between. Germline V gives CDR1 MNHEY, CDR2 SVGAGI. This CDR3 has 13 amino acids. The DNA for the CDR3 is TGTGCCAGCAGCCCGGGTCAGACCAGGGTCTACACCTTC. Amino acid sequence: CASSPGQTRVYTF.

The genes are TRBV7-7 and TRBJ2-5; no clear D. V lost 5 bases to trimming and J lost 5 bases, with 18 bases between them. CDR3 size: 15 residues. Germline CDR1 SSHAT, CDR2 FNYEAQ (reference sequence). The CDR3 is CASSASLEVWETQYF. Here the CDR3 DNA reads TGTGCCAGCAGCGCCTCCCTAGAGGTTTGGGAGACCCAGTACTTC.

V gene TRBV6-5 combines with J gene TRBJ1-2; no reliable D call. V dropped 2 bases and J dropped 8 bases, with 9 bases sitting between them. Germline values: CDR1 MNHEY, CDR2 SVGAGI. This CDR3 is 12 amino acids long. The CDR3 DNA is TGTGCCAGCAGTTACCGGGGAGGGGGCTACACCTTC. The encoded protein is CASSYRGGGYTF.

The chain links TRBV12-3 or TRBV12-4 to TRBJ1-1; D is ambiguous. This CDR3 comprises 13 residues. V was pared by 4 bases and J by 1 base, with 7 bases between. For the CDR3, the DNA is TGTGCCAGCAGTTACAGCTCGAACACTGAAGCTTTCTTT. Translation: CASSYSSNTEAFF.

The J gene is TRBJ2-3, the V gene TRBV10-1, with 10 bases aligning to TRBD2. Trimming at V came to 2 bases and at J to 4 bases, leaving 3 bases not matched to a gene. CDR3 size: 15 residues. From germline, CDR1 is WNHNN and CDR2 SYGVQD (reference sequence). CDR3 loop: CASSESGGGPDTQYF. The CDR3 coding sequence is TGCGCCAGCAGTGAGAGCGGGGGGGGCCCAGATACGCAGTATTTT.

This clone was detected only once. This chain links TRBV7-6 with TRBJ1-1; D possibly corresponds to TRBD1 (6 bases). Germline V lookup: CDR1 SGHVS, CDR2 FNYEAQ. Trimming took 0 bases from V and 1 from J, leaving 15 bases between them. CDR3 length: 17 amino acids. The CDR3 is CASSLAPGGAGNTEAFF. CDR3 DNA: TGTGCCAGCAGCTTAGCTCCGGGGGGGGCAGGGAACACTGAAGCTTTCTTT.

V and J are TRBV6-2 or TRBV6-3 and TRBJ1-1; perhaps TRBD1 as D (5 bases). Germline assignment: CDR1 MNHEY and CDR2 SVGEGT. The V end was cut by 5 bases, the J end by 6 bases, with 19 bases between. This CDR3 is 15 amino acids long. CDR3 coding DNA: TGTGCCAGCAGTAAACAACAGGCTATCAGCGCTGAAGCTTTCTTT. Amino acid sequence: CASSKQQAISAEAFF.

CDR3 loop: CASSSWKGRVGGYTF. In nucleotides, the CDR3 is TGTGCCAGCAGTTCCTGGAAAGGCAGGGTCGGTGGCTACACCTTC. The chain uses TRBV7-2 and TRBJ1-2; tentative D call: TRBD1 (5 bases). V shed 6 bases and J shed 7 bases, with 21 bases lying between them. The germline gives CDR1 SGHTA, CDR2 FQGNSA. The CDR3 runs 15 residues.

CDR3 sequence reads: CASSRQSPGELFF. DNA of the CDR3: TGTGCCAGCAGCCGCCAGTCTCCCGGGGAGCTGTTTTTT. The chain couples TRBV5-4 to TRBJ2-2; D is uncertain. The V end was cut by 4 bases, the J end by 6 bases, with 10 bases between. The CDR3 length is 13 residues. Per the germline V gene, CDR1 is SGHNT and CDR2 is YYREEE (reference sequence).

This rearrangement joins TRBV15 to TRBJ1-1; D possibly corresponds to TRBD1 (5 bases). This CDR3 region has 15 residues. Trimming left V 0 bases short and J 11 bases short, with 19 bases between. Germline lookup yields CDR1 LNHNV and CDR2 YYDKDF (reference sequence). The CDR3 coding sequence is TGTGCCACCAGCAGAGATCTCCTCCAGGGTACTATGGCTTTCTTT. This gives the protein CATSRDLLQGTMAFF.

V and J are TRBV5-4 and TRBJ2-1, with TRBD2 matching over 10 bases. CDR3 length: 15 amino acids. Germline V CDR1 and CDR2: SGHNT, YYREEE (reference sequence). The J segment lost 5 bases and the V segment lost 2 bases, leaving 4 bases of the junction unmatched. CDR3 residues: CASSFGLAVNNEQFF. As DNA, the CDR3 is TGTGCCAGCAGCTTCGGACTAGCGGTAAACAATGAGCAGTTCTTC.

The genes are TRBV30 and TRBJ1-5; D is unclear. Trimming shortened V by 5 bases and J by 5 bases, and 7 bases separated the two germline ends. The CDR3 has 11 amino acids. In germline, CDR1 is GTSNPN, CDR2 SVGIG (reference sequence). CDR3 protein: CAWGGDQPQHF. In DNA, the CDR3 is TGTGCCTGGGGCGGAGATCAGCCCCAGCATTTT.